This T cell receptor (beta chain) was found in a study of shared clonotypes between healthy human individuals. Regarding the study as a whole: Memory subsets had estimated richness that was generally smaller than that of naive subsets.

Per the original methods: Filtering differed for immunoSEQ, which gave only junction sequences without quality scores. Assay: immunoSEQ multiplex PCR; the TCRdb copy retains only in-frame clones and omits some. V and J calls and clone size are as listed in that table; D and trimming were resolved from the DNA. This table has roughly 1 million clones, about 80% appearing once. Details on this clone: Its specificity is not known.

V dropped 5 bases and J dropped 6 bases, with 14 bases sitting between them. CDR1 MNHEY and CDR2 SMNVEV come from the germline V gene (reference sequence). The CDR3 consists of 14 residues. This TCR derives from a man in his late teens or twenties in good health. Some clones in this sample may be carry-over from other donors' samples. Material for sequencing was memory CD4+ T cells from PBMCs. Subset defined: CD45RA-negative fraction. This chain joins TRBV27 and TRBJ1-5, with D possibly TRBD1 on 6 matching bases. CDR3 DNA: TGTGCCAGCAGTGCCACAGGGACCTCTCAGCCCCAGCATTTT. Translation: CASSATGTSQPQHF.